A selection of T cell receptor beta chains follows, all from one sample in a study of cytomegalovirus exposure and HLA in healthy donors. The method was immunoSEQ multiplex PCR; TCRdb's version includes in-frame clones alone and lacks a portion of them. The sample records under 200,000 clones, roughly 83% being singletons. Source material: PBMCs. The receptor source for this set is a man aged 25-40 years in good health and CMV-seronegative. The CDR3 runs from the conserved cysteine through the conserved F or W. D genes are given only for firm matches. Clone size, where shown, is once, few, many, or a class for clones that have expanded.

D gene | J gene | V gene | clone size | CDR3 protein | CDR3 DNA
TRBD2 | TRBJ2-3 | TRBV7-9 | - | CASSLHGLGRTDTQYF | TGTGCCAGCAGCCTGCATGGACTAGGACGCACAGATACGCAGTATTTT
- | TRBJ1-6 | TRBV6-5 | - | CASSPQGFRNSPLHF | TGTGCCAGCAGTCCGCAGGGGTTTAGAAATTCACCCCTCCACTTT
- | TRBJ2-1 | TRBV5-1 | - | CASSPVPDGTQHNEQFF | TGCGCCAGCAGCCCGGTACCGGACGGGACTCAGCACAATGAGCAGTTCTTC
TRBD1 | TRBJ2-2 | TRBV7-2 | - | CASSLVRGQGKGTGELFF | TGTGCCAGCAGCTTAGTAAGGGGGCAGGGGAAGGGCACCGGGGAGCTGTTTTTT
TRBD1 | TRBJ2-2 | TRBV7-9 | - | CASSLTQGASGELFF | TGTGCCAGCAGCTTAACTCAGGGGGCGTCCGGGGAGCTGTTTTTT
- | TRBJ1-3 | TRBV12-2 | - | CASRFPGTGIRRTGNTIYF | TGTGCAAGTCGCTTCCCCGGGACAGGGATCCGACGAACTGGAAACACCATATATTTT
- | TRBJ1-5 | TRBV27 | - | CASSEEGNQPQHF | TGTGCCAGCAGTGAAGAGGGAAATCAGCCCCAGCATTTT
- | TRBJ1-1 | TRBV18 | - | CASSPLSGQNTEAFF | TGTGCCAGCTCACCACTATCGGGACAGAACACTGAAGCTTTCTTT
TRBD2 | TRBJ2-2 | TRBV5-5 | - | CASSLGPDAGRVFF | TGTGCCAGCAGCTTGGGGCCTGACGCAGGGAGGGTGTTTTTT
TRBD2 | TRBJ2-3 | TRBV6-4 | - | CASSDRGGNPDTQYF | TGTGCCAGCAGTGATCGGGGGGGCAACCCAGATACGCAGTATTTT
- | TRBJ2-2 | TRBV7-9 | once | CASSDVSGSYTGELFF | TGTGCCAGCAGCGACGTGAGCGGATCGTACACCGGGGAGCTGTTTTTT
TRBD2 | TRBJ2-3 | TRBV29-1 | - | CSVGGGGGASDTQYF | TGCAGCGTTGGGGGCGGCGGGGGGGCCTCAGATACGCAGTATTTT
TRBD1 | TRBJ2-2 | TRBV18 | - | CASSPTRQGANTGELFF | TGTGCCAGCTCACCAACCCGGCAGGGGGCCAACACCGGGGAGCTGTTTTTT
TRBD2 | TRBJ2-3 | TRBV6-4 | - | CASSDSSGGTDTQYF | TGTGCCAGCAGTGACTCGAGCGGGGGAACAGATACGCAGTATTTT
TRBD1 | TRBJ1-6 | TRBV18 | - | CASSPKTGGRNSPLHF | TGTGCCAGCTCACCTAAGACAGGGGGAAGAAATTCACCCCTCCACTTT
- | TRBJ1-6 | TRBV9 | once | CASSVDRNSPLHF | TGTGCCAGCAGCGTAGATAGAAATTCACCCCTCCACTTT
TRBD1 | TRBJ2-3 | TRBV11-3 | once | CASRLGTGVDTQYF | TGTGCCAGCAGGCTTGGGACAGGGGTAGATACGCAGTATTTT
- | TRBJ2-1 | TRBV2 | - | CASSETRNNEQFF | TGTGCCAGCAGTGAGACTAGGAACAATGAGCAGTTCTTC
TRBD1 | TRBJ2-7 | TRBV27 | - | CASSLYKGQGPWEQYF | TGTGCCAGCAGTTTATATAAGGGACAGGGGCCGTGGGAGCAGTACTTC
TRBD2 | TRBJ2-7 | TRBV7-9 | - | CASSTTSGGANEQYF | TGTGCCAGCAGCACAACTAGCGGGGGGGCCAACGAGCAGTACTTC
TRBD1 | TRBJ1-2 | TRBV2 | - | CASRPTGEMGGYTF | TGTGCCAGCAGACCGACAGGGGAAATGGGTGGCTACACCTTC
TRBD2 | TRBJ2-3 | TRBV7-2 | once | CASSPQAGAPTDTQYF | TGTGCCAGCAGCCCCCAGGCGGGAGCCCCAACAGATACGCAGTATTTT
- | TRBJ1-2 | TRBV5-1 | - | CASSSTGLWNYGYTF | TGCGCCAGCAGCTCCACAGGTCTTTGGAACTATGGCTACACCTTC
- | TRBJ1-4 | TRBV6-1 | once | CASKEGLNNEKLFF | TGTGCCAGCAAGGAGGGGCTGAATAATGAAAAACTGTTTTTT
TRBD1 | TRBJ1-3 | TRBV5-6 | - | CASSLGRDRAGNTIYF | TGTGCCAGCAGCTTGGGCCGGGACAGGGCTGGAAACACCATATATTTT
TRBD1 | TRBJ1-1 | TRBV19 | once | CASSAQGMSEAFF | TGTGCCAGTAGCGCACAGGGGATGTCTGAAGCTTTCTTT
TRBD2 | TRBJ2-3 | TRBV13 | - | CASSQLVGLAGAVSINTQYF | TGTGCCAGCAGCCAATTGGTTGGACTAGCGGGAGCGGTAAGCATAAATACGCAGTATTTT
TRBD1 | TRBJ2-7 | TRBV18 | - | CASSPGGQGYEQYF | TGTGCCAGCTCACCGGGGGGACAGGGGTACGAGCAGTACTTC
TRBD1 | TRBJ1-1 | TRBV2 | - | CASSEAGRGLTEAFF | TGTGCCAGCAGTGAAGCTGGCAGGGGGTTGACTGAAGCTTTCTTT
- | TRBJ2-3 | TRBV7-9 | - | CASSYTSRAMNSSTDTQYF | TGTGCCAGCAGCTACACTTCCAGAGCGATGAATTCTAGCACAGATACGCAGTATTTT
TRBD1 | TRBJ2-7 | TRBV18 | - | CASSPQGQGINEQYF | TGTGCCAGCTCACCTCAGGGACAGGGCATCAACGAGCAGTACTTC
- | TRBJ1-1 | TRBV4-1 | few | CASSQKQGKTEAFF | TGCGCCAGCAGCCAAAAGCAGGGGAAGACTGAAGCTTTCTTT
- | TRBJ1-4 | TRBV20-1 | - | CSLVTNEKLFF | TGCAGCTTAGTCACTAATGAAAAACTGTTTTTT
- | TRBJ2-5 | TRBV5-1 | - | CASMVAEPEETQYF | TGCGCCAGCATGGTAGCGGAGCCCGAAGAGACCCAGTACTTC
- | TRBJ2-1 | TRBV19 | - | CASSIEDTAYNEQFF | TGTGCCAGTAGTATAGAAGACACGGCCTACAATGAGCAGTTCTTC
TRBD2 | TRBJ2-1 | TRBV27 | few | CASSFTARQLASTYNEQFF | TGTGCCAGCAGTTTTACCGCCCGCCAACTAGCGTCGACCTACAATGAGCAGTTCTTC
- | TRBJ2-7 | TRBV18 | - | CASSPRLLSVAEQGLYEQYF | TGTGCCAGCTCACCACGTCTCCTCTCGGTGGCGGAACAAGGTCTCTACGAGCAGTACTTC
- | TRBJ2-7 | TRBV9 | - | CASSVEGGDTYEQYF | TGTGCCAGCAGCGTAGAGGGAGGGGACACCTACGAGCAGTACTTC
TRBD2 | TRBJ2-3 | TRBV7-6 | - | CASSWSTSGGNADTQYF | TGTGCCAGCAGCTGGTCAACTAGCGGGGGGAACGCAGATACGCAGTATTTT
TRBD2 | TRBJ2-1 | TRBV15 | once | CATSRDWGGKGNEQFF | TGTGCCACCAGCAGAGATTGGGGAGGGAAGGGCAATGAGCAGTTCTTC
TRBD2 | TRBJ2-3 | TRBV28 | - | CASSKPGLAADTDTQYF | TGTGCCAGCAGTAAACCGGGACTAGCGGCCGACACAGATACGCAGTATTTT
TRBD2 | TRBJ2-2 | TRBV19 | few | CASSIAGGPTGELFF | TGTGCCAGTAGCATAGCGGGAGGGCCCACCGGGGAGCTGTTTTTT
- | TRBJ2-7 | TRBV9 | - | CASSVGVSGEQYF | TGTGCCAGCAGCGTAGGGGTCTCGGGCGAGCAGTACTTC
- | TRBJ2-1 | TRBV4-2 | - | CASSQPGLDKQFF | TGTGCCAGCAGCCAACCGGGACTTGACAAGCAGTTCTTC
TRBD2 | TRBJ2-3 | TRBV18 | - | CASFALAGFQGDTQYF | TGTGCCAGCTTCGCACTAGCGGGATTTCAGGGAGATACGCAGTATTTT
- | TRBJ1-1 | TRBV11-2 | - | CASSVQLTNTEAFF | TGTGCCAGCAGCGTACAGCTCACGAACACTGAAGCTTTCTTT
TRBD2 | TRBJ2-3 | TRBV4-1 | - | CASSQGHIAGISTDTQYF | TGCGCCAGCAGCCAAGGCCATATAGCGGGGATTAGCACAGATACGCAGTATTTT
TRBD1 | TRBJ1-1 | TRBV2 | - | CASSELGTANTEAFF | TGTGCCAGCAGTGAATTGGGGACAGCGAACACTGAAGCTTTCTTT
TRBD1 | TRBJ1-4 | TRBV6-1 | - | CASERRQGPNEKLFF | TGTGCCAGCGAAAGACGACAGGGGCCTAATGAAAAACTGTTTTTT
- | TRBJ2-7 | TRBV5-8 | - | CASSFAGSYYEQYF | TGTGCCAGCAGCTTCGCGGGGTCATACTACGAGCAGTACTTC
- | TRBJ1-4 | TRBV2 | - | CASSGQPLREKLFF | TGTGCCAGCAGTGGCCAGCCCTTGCGGGAAAAACTGTTTTTT
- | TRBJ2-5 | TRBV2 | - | CASSVNGGEQYF | TGTGCCAGCAGTGTAAACGGCGGGGAGCAGTACTTC
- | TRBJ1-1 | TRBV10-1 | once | CASSASTEPLNTEAFF | TGCGCCAGCAGTGCCTCGACGGAGCCCCTGAACACTGAAGCTTTCTTT
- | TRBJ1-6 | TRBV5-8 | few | CASSWTVYSSPLHF | TGTGCCAGCAGCTGGACAGTTTATAGTTCACCCCTCCACTTT
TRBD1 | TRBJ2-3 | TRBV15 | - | CATSRYEDRATDTQYF | TGTGCCACCAGCAGGTACGAGGACAGGGCGACAGATACGCAGTATTTT
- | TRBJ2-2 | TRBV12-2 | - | CASRLALGQGNTGELFF | TGTGCAAGTCGCTTAGCCCTGGGACAGGGCAACACCGGGGAGCTGTTTTTT
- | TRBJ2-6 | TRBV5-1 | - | CASSLEHSGANVLTF | TGCGCCAGCAGCTTGGAGCACTCTGGGGCCAACGTCCTGACTTTC
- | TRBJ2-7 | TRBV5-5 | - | CASSFSAVSYEQYF | TGTGCCAGCAGCTTTTCGGCGGTTTCCTACGAGCAGTACTTC
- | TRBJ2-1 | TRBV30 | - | CAWRADRYNEQFF | TGTGCCTGGAGGGCTGACAGGTACAATGAGCAGTTCTTC
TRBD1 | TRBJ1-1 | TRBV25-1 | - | CASSEWSGGTEAFF | TGTGCCAGCAGTGAATGGTCAGGGGGGACTGAAGCTTTCTTT